This TCR beta chain was captured by sequencing in a study of T cell changes during pregnancy in multiple sclerosis. Some clones are missing from TCRdb's copy, which holds only in-frame ones; the method was immunoSEQ multiplex PCR. Among fewer than 95,000 clones listed, 90% to 95% were seen once. This clone is a singleton in its sample. V lost 6 bases to trimming and J lost 4 bases; unmatched junction nucleotides: 7. Germline lookup yields CDR1 SNHLY and CDR2 FYNNEI. CDR3 length: 15 residues. The chain recombines TRBV2 with TRBJ1-5; 9 bases map to TRBD1. The specimen was peripheral blood, collected in the third trimester of pregnancy. The sequence was obtained from a female donor with multiple sclerosis, enrolled in a pregnancy study. CDR3: CASRLGTGRNQPQHF. The CDR3 DNA reads TGTGCCAGCAGACTAGGGACAGGGCGGAATCAGCCCCAGCATTTT.